The 20 T cell receptor beta chains listed next were all sequenced from one sample in a study of blood T cell repertoires in COVID-19. This table comes from immunoSEQ multiplex PCR, and its TCRdb copy is limited to in-frame clones, with some not included. Among 320,000 or so clones listed, roughly 88% were seen once. What was sequenced was PBMCs or T cells enriched from blood (not recorded which). All receptors come from a man aged 25-45 years who had recovered from COVID-19.

This clone occurred once. The J gene is TRBJ2-1, the V gene TRBV4-1; 8 bases are shared with TRBD1. This CDR3 has 16 residues. V gave up 0 bases and J gave up 6 bases; unmatched junction bases: 7. Per the germline V gene, CDR1 is MGHRA and CDR2 is YSYEKL. CDR3 in amino acids: CASSQDPRGLFNEQFF. CDR3 DNA: TGCGCCAGCAGCCAAGACCCCAGGGGGCTATTCAATGAGCAGTTCTTC.

The chain carries TRBV5-1 and TRBJ2-3; TRBD2 matches at 16 bases. Germline CDR1 SGHRS, CDR2 YFSETQ. This CDR3 spans 19 amino acids. V dropped 4 bases and J dropped 0; count of bases not matched to a gene: 8. The CDR3 loop is CASSPIPGLAGGSTDTQYF. CDR3 nucleotides: TGCGCCAGCAGCCCCATTCCGGGACTAGCGGGGGGGAGCACAGATACGCAGTATTTT.

V is TRBV27 and J is TRBJ2-1; 7 bases match TRBD2. The germline CDR1 and CDR2 sequences are MNHEY and SMNVEV (reference sequence). Germline trimming cut 8 bases from V and 6 bases from J; bases unmatched to any gene: 1. The CDR3 runs to 11 residues. The CDR3: CASGEGNEQFF. CDR3 in DNA: TGTGCCAGCGGGGAGGGCAATGAGCAGTTCTTC.

This chain connects TRBV2 to TRBJ1-2, with a tentative D call TRBD1 (5 bases). The CDR3 contains 16 residues. In germline, CDR1 is SNHLY, CDR2 FYNNEI. Trimming pared 6 bases from V and 4 bases from J, leaving 21 bases between. The CDR3 region is CASSSVAQGRSYGYTF. The CDR3 DNA reads TGTGCCAGCAGCTCAGTCGCCCAGGGTAGAAGCTATGGCTACACCTTC.

This clone was observed a single time. This rearrangement joins TRBV28 to TRBJ1-2; D is perhaps TRBD1 (6 bases). Germline assignment: CDR1 MDHEN and CDR2 SYDVKM. The V and J ends lost 4 bases and 4 bases respectively, with 19 bases between them. The CDR3 covers 16 residues. CDR3 nucleotides: TGTGCCAGCAGTTCCCCCTCCCCAGGGGATCCCTATGGCTACACCTTC. This sequence encodes CASSSPSPGDPYGYTF.

The chain employs TRBV4-1 and TRBJ2-1; D unresolved. The CDR3 is 16 residues long. CDR1 is MGHRA and CDR2 is YSYEKL in the germline V gene. V lost 0 bases and J 1 base, leaving 10 bases between the germline ends. The CDR3 protein is CASSQDPARSYNEQFF. In DNA, the CDR3 is TGCGCCAGCAGCCAAGACCCTGCCAGATCCTACAATGAGCAGTTCTTC.

This chain connects TRBV7-8 to TRBJ1-5; TRBD1 matches 8 bases. Trimming took 5 bases from V and 2 from J; bases not matched to a gene: 5. The CDR3 extends over 15 amino acids. Germline V gene lookup returns CDR1 SGHVS and CDR2 FQNEAQ. CDR3 amino acids: CASSRDRGGNQPQHF. CDR3 DNA sequence: TGTGCCAGCAGCCGAGACAGGGGAGGCAATCAGCCCCAGCATTTT.

This chain connects TRBV9 to TRBJ2-7; 8 bases align to TRBD2. This CDR3 spans 13 amino acids. With V trimmed by 3 bases and J by 7 bases, 6 bases remained unmatched. CDR1 and CDR2 from the germline V gene are SGDLS and YYNGEE. The CDR3: CASSAASGGEQYF. The CDR3 DNA follows: TGTGCCAGCAGCGCCGCCTCGGGGGGGGAGCAGTACTTC.

The CDR3 nucleotides read TGTGCCAGCAGCTCCCAGCAGGCACCTAATGAAAAACTGTTTTTT. Translating gives CASSSQQAPNEKLFF. This chain connects TRBV7-9 to TRBJ1-4, with D unclear. The CDR3 has 15 amino acids. V dropped 4 bases and J dropped 3 bases, with 12 bases sitting between them. Looked up from germline, CDR1 is SEHNR and CDR2 is FQNEAQ (reference sequence).

The V gene is TRBV6-1, the J gene TRBJ1-2; tentatively, D is TRBD1 (5 bases). Per the germline V gene, CDR1 is MNHNS and CDR2 is SASEGT. The CDR3 runs 13 residues. Between the trimmed V and J ends, which lost 0 bases and 5 bases, there was a span of 7 bases. CDR3: CASSEATAYGYTF. The CDR3 DNA sequence: TGTGCCAGCAGTGAAGCGACAGCTTATGGCTACACCTTC.

In this sample, this clone turned up once. The chain employs TRBV30 and TRBJ2-7; 9 bases fit TRBD2. After removal of 4 bases from V and 3 bases from J, the junction contained 7 bases not matched to a gene. From germline, CDR1 is GTSNPN and CDR2 SVGIG (reference sequence). The CDR3 spans 14 residues. CDR3: CAWKVWTSDYEQYF. The CDR3 DNA is TGTGCCTGGAAGGTCTGGACTAGCGACTACGAGCAGTACTTC.

The rearrangement joins TRBV11-3 to TRBJ1-1; D ambiguous. Germline V lookup: CDR1 SGHNT, CDR2 YENEEA. CDR3 length equals 13 residues. The germline V and J ends were trimmed by 4 bases and 1 base, with 7 bases remaining between them. The CDR3 sequence is CASSSGWNTEAFF. In DNA form, the CDR3 reads TGTGCCAGCAGCTCGGGATGGAACACTGAAGCTTTCTTT.

This chain links TRBV4-2 with TRBJ1-3, with a tentative D call TRBD1 (6 bases). From germline, CDR1 is LGHNA and CDR2 YNFKEQ. The CDR3 has 15 amino acids. V dropped 2 bases and J dropped 4 bases, with 12 bases sitting between them. The CDR3 DNA reads as TGTGCCAGCAGCCAATTAACAGGGCTCGGAAACACCATATATTTT. The encoded protein is CASSQLTGLGNTIYF.

The chain links TRBV30 to TRBJ1-5, with TRBD1 matching over 8 bases. The CDR3 spans 16 residues. Trimming removed 0 bases from V and 4 bases from J; junction bases left unmatched: 8. The germline V gene encodes CDR1 GTSNPN and CDR2 SVGIG (reference sequence). In nucleotides, the CDR3 is TGTGCCTGGAGTGTAAGGGGGGACAGGCGAAATCAGCCCCAGCATTTT. Translation: CAWSVRGDRRNQPQHF.

This clone was seen once. This chain joins TRBV7-2 and TRBJ1-2; no clear D. The V and J ends lost 5 bases and 0 bases respectively, with 13 bases between them. This CDR3 comprises 15 residues. Germline CDR1 SGHTA, CDR2 FQGNSA. CDR3 DNA: TGTGCCAGCAGCCCAGGTGGGCGTTCTAACTATGGCTACACCTTC. It specifies CASSPGGRSNYGYTF. Looking up the rest from reference TRBV7-2 and TRBJ1-2 gives the full variable domain: GAGVSQSPSNKVTEKGKDVELRCDPISGHTALYWYRQSLGQGLEFLIYFQGNSAPDKSGLPSDRFSAERTGGSVSTLTIQRTQQEDSAVYLCASSPGGRSNYGYTFGSGTRLTVV.

The chain recombines TRBV28 with TRBJ1-1; the match to TRBD1 covers 7 bases. J lost 1 base, V lost 3 bases, and 8 bases had no gene match. Germline CDR1 is MDHEN and CDR2 is SYDVKM. The CDR3 loop spans 16 amino acids. CDR3 amino acids: CASSFWTGLKNTEAFF. The CDR3 region has the DNA TGTGCCAGCAGTTTTTGGACAGGTTTGAAGAACACTGAAGCTTTCTTT.

This chain joins TRBV9 and TRBJ2-5, with TRBD2 identical over 9 bases. Germline loops: CDR1 SGDLS, CDR2 YYNGEE. The CDR3 consists of 16 residues. V was pared by 0 bases and J by 1 base, with 4 bases of the junction left unmatched. DNA of the CDR3: TGTGCCAGCAGCGTAGGGGCTAGCGGGACCCAAGAGACCCAGTACTTC. Translated: CASSVGASGTQETQYF.

The chain combines TRBV10-3 with TRBJ2-3; weak D call: TRBD1 (6 bases). This CDR3 is 12 amino acids long. The V end lost 4 bases, the J end lost 7 bases, and 9 bases lay between the germline ends. The germline gives CDR1 ENHRY, CDR2 SYGVKD. DNA of the CDR3: TGTGCCATCAGTGTCCGGGACAATACGCAGTATTTT. It encodes CAISVRDNTQYF.

The chain has TRBV5-3 and TRBJ2-2; TRBD2 aligns across 12 bases. TRBV5-3 is an open reading frame whose function is uncertain. V lost 5 bases to trimming and J lost 3 bases; unmatched junction nucleotides: 5. The CDR3 has 16 amino acids. CDR3 coding DNA: TGTGCCAGAAGGAGACTAGCGGGGGAGCACACCGGGGAGCTGTTTTTT. This translates into CARRRLAGEHTGELFF.

The chain has TRBV27 and TRBJ2-7; D is uncertain. Per the germline V gene, CDR1 is MNHEY and CDR2 is SMNVEV (reference sequence). V was trimmed by 3 bases and J by 2 bases, leaving 11 bases between them. The CDR3 consists of 14 residues. This CDR3 reads CASSFIDSTYEQYF. The CDR3 DNA sequence: TGTGCCAGCAGTTTTATAGACTCAACCTACGAGCAGTACTTC.